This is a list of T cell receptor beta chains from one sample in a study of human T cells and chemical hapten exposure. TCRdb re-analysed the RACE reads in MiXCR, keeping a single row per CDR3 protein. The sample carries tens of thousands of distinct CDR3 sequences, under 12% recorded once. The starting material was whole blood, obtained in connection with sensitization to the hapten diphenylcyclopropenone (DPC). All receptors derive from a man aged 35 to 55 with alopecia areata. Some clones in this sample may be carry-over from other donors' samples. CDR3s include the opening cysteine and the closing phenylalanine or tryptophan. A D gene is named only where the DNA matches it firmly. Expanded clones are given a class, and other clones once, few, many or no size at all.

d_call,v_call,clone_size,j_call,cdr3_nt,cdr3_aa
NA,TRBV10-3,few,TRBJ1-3,TGTGCCATCAGTGAGTGGGCCAGGGAACCTGGAAACACCATATATTTT,CAISEWAREPGNTIYF
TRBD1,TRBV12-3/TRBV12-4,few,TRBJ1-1,TGTGCCAGCAGCTCCGGGACAGTTATCATGAACACTGAAGCTTTCTTT,CASSSGTVIMNTEAFF
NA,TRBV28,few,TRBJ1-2,TGTGCCAGCAGTTCCTACTTATTACTAGGAGGCTACACCTTC,CASSSYLLLGGYTF
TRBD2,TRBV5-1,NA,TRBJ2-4,TGCGCCAGCAGCGGTAGCGGGATAGCCAAAAACATTCAGTACTTC,CASSGSGIAKNIQYF
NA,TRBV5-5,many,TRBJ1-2,TGTGCCAGCAGCGCACAGGCTAATCCGTATGGCTACACCTTC,CASSAQANPYGYTF
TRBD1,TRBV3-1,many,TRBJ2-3,TGTGCCAGCAGCCCTGCCGGGACAGGGAATTTTGATACGCAGTATTTT,CASSPAGTGNFDTQYF
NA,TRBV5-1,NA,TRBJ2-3,TGCGCCAGCAGCTTGGAGATGGATACGCAGTATTTT,CASSLEMDTQYF
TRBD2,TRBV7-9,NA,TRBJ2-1,TGTGCCAGCAGCTTCGGTAGCGGGAGGTACTTCTTC,CASSFGSGRYFF
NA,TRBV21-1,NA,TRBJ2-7,TGTGCCAGCAGTAATCACCGGGACAGGGACTACGAGCAGTACTTC,CASSNHRDRDYEQYF
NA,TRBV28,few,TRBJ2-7,TGTGCCAGCACGTCCGGGGGATACGAGCAGTACTTC,CASTSGGYEQYF
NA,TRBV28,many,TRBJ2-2,TGTGCCAGCACTAACAGCGGGCGTACCGGGGAGCTGTTTTTT,CASTNSGRTGELFF
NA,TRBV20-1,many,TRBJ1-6,TGCAGTGCTAGCGGTGGGTCGGGCTATAATTCACCCCTCCACTTT,CSASGGSGYNSPLHF
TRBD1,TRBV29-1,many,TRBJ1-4,TGCAGCGTAGGACAGGGGGCCTCTAATGAAAAACTGTTTTTT,CSVGQGASNEKLFF
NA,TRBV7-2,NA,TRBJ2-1,TGTGCCAGCAGCACCCCAGGGCGGTGGGGCAATGAGCAGTTCTTC,CASSTPGRWGNEQFF
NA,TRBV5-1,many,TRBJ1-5,TGCGCCAGCAGCTTGGGCGACAGCGTAAATCAGCCCCAGCATTTT,CASSLGDSVNQPQHF
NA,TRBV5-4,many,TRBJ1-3,TGTGCCAGCAGCTCATACAGCTCTGGAAACACCATATATTTT,CASSSYSSGNTIYF